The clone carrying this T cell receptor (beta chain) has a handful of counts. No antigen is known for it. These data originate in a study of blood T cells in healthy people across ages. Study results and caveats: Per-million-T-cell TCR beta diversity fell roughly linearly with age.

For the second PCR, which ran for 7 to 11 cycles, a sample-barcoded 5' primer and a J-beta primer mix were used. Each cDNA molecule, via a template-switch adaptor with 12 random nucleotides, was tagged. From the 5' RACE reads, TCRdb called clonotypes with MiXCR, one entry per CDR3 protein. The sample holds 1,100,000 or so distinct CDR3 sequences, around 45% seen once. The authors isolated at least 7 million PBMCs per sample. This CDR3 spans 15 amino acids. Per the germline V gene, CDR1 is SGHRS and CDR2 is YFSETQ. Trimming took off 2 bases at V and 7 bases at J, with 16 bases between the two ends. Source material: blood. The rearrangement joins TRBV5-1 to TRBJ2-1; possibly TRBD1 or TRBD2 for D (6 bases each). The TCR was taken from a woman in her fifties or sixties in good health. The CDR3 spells CASSFYPGARNEQFF. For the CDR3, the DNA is TGCGCCAGCAGCTTCTACCCGGGGGCTAGAAATGAGCAGTTCTTC.